Presented here are 20 T cell receptor beta chains from one specimen sequenced in a study of blood T cell repertoires in COVID-19. Sequenced by immunoSEQ multiplex PCR; TCRdb stores in-frame clones only, minus some. The sample has approximately 360,000 clones, 88% seen once. The sequencing input was PBMCs or T cells enriched from blood (not recorded which). All receptors derive from a woman younger than 45 with acute COVID-19.

The rearrangement links TRBV4-3 to TRBJ2-7; tentatively, D is TRBD2 (6 bases). Germline V gene lookup returns CDR1 LGHNA and CDR2 YSLEER. Trimming left V 0 bases short and J 1 base short, with 13 bases between. This CDR3 region has 16 residues. The CDR3 bases are TGCGCCAGCAGCCAAGAATTAGCGGTATCGTCCTACGAGCAGTACTTC. Translated: CASSQELAVSSYEQYF.

The V and J genes are TRBV7-2 and TRBJ2-3; TRBD2 aligns across 15 bases. This CDR3 contains 18 residues. CDR1 is SGHTA and CDR2 is FQGNSA in the germline V gene. Unmatched junction bases numbered 5, after V lost 4 bases and J lost 0 bases. The CDR3 coding sequence is TGTGCCAGCAGCTACCGGACTAGCGGGGGGGCTAGCACAGATACGCAGTATTTT. Encoded protein: CASSYRTSGGASTDTQYF.

The chain uses TRBV5-6 and TRBJ1-1; maybe TRBD1 (5 bases). CDR1 SGHDT and CDR2 YYEEEE come from the germline V gene. The CDR3 runs to 13 residues. Trimming shortened V by 5 bases and J by 1 base, and 9 bases separated the two germline ends. The CDR3 is CASRAGPNTEAFF. The CDR3 nucleotides are TGTGCCAGCAGGGCGGGGCCGAACACTGAAGCTTTCTTT. Full variable domain (remainder filled in from reference TRBV5-6 and TRBJ1-1): DAGVTQSPTHLIKTRGQQVTLRCSPKSGHDTVSWYQQALGQGPQFIFQYYEEEERQRGNFPDRFSGHQFPNYSSELNVNALLLGDSALYLCASRAGPNTEAFFGQGTRLTVV.

The chain links TRBV6-7 to TRBJ2-7, with no clear D. TRBV6-7 is treated as an ORF (open reading frame) with a function not yet certain. The V gene lost 10 bases and the J gene lost 1 base, with 11 bases spanning the gap. This CDR3 is 12 amino acids long. The CDR3 nucleotides are TGTGCCACCACTCCTAGATCCTACGAGCAGTACTTC. This codes for CATTPRSYEQYF.

The chain uses TRBV7-9 and TRBJ2-7, with 7 bases aligning to TRBD1. The V and J ends lost 1 base and 9 bases, in that order; junction bases with no gene match: 15. The CDR3 loop spans 16 amino acids. CDR1 SEHNR and CDR2 FQNEAQ come from the germline V gene (reference sequence). The CDR3, as DNA: TGTGCCAGCAGCTTAGTCGGGACAGACTCCTACGAGGGGCAGTACTTC. Encoded protein: CASSLVGTDSYEGQYF.

The genes are TRBV7-2 and TRBJ1-1; 7 nucleotides line up with TRBD1. Germline lookup yields CDR1 SGHTA and CDR2 FQGNSA. With V trimmed by 3 bases and J by 5 bases, 6 bases remained unmatched. This CDR3 has 14 amino acids. The CDR3 loop is CASSLLTGYTEAFF. The CDR3 DNA reads TGTGCCAGCAGCTTGCTGACAGGGTATACTGAAGCTTTCTTT.

V gene TRBV7-8 combines with J gene TRBJ1-5; tentative D call: TRBD1 (6 bases). Trimming stripped 4 bases from V and 1 base from J, with 14 bases between. The CDR3 contains 16 residues. CDR1 SGHVS and CDR2 FQNEAQ come from the germline V gene. The CDR3, as DNA: TGTGCCAGCAGCTCCAGGGGAGGGTTGAGCAATCAGCCCCAGCATTTT. This sequence encodes CASSSRGGLSNQPQHF.

The chain recombines TRBV18 with TRBJ2-1; D is possibly TRBD2 (6 bases). Germline-derived CDR1 and CDR2 are KGHSH and LQKENI. CDR3 length: 13 amino acids. Trimming stripped 1 base from V and 10 bases from J, with 11 bases between. This chain's CDR3 is CASSPLGTLEQFF. Written as DNA, the CDR3 is TGTGCCAGCTCACCACTCGGGACTCTGGAGCAGTTCTTC.

The chain is built from TRBV15 and TRBJ2-1; D not certain. V gave up 0 bases and J gave up 6 bases, with 9 bases separating them. The CDR3 length is 14 residues. Germline loops: CDR1 LNHNV, CDR2 YYDKDF (reference sequence). Here the CDR3 DNA reads TGTGCCACCAGCAGAGATCCCGGTGGCAATGAGCAGTTCTTC. Translating gives CATSRDPGGNEQFF.

The V call is TRBV5-1, the J call TRBJ1-2; D uncertain. Germline V gene lookup returns CDR1 SGHRS and CDR2 YFSETQ. The V end was cut by 4 bases, the J end by 3 bases, with 7 bases between. There are 12 residues in the CDR3. In DNA, the CDR3 is TGCGCCAGCAGCCGGGGAGACTATGGCTACACCTTC. This translates into CASSRGDYGYTF.

This clone was seen only once. The chain is built from TRBV18 and TRBJ1-4; D is possibly TRBD1 (5 bases). V shed 5 bases and J shed 8 bases, with 24 bases lying between them. Per germline, CDR1 KGHSH and CDR2 LQKENI. This CDR3 has 17 amino acids. The CDR3 region is CASSTARGEGTDEKLFF. The DNA of the CDR3 is TGTGCCAGCTCAACCGCCCGGGGGGAGGGCACGGACGAAAAACTGTTTTTT.

The chain employs TRBV9 and TRBJ1-5; weak D call: TRBD1 (6 bases). Trimming took off 5 bases at V and 0 bases at J, with 12 bases between the two ends. CDR1 and CDR2 from the germline V gene are SGDLS and YYNGEE. The CDR3 consists of 15 residues. The CDR3 DNA is TGTGCCAGCAGTGTTACAGGGAATAGCAATCAGCCCCAGCATTTT. Its protein product is CASSVTGNSNQPQHF.

The rearrangement joins TRBV19 to TRBJ2-3, with 7 positions matching TRBD1. The germline CDR1 and CDR2 sequences are LNHDA and SQIVND (reference sequence). This CDR3 region has 13 residues. The V segment lost 11 bases and the J segment 1 base; nucleotides outside the gene matches: 6. CDR3 nucleotides: TGTGCCCGTGGAACAGGGGGCACAGATACGCAGTATTTT. It specifies CARGTGGTDTQYF.

The chain recombines TRBV18 with TRBJ1-5; 7 nucleotides line up with TRBD1. CDR1 is KGHSH, CDR2 LQKENI, per germline. With 3 bases clipped from V and 0 bases from J, the junction kept 11 bases outside the gene matches. The CDR3 covers 18 residues. CDR3 coding DNA: TGTGCCAGCTCACCCTACGACCTACAGGGGTATAGCAATCAGCCCCAGCATTTT. Encoded protein: CASSPYDLQGYSNQPQHF.

The rearrangement uses TRBV30 and TRBJ1-1; possible D gene TRBD1, 5 bases. In germline, CDR1 is GTSNPN, CDR2 SVGIG (reference sequence). Trimming removed 8 bases at V and 0 bases at J, with 25 bases between. This CDR3 contains 17 residues. The CDR3: CAGAGGKYPYMNTEAFF. The CDR3 coding sequence is TGTGCCGGGGCGGGGGGGAAATATCCCTATATGAACACTGAAGCTTTCTTT.

The J gene is TRBJ1-3, the V gene TRBV5-1; TRBD1 matches 9 bases. The CDR3 is 16 amino acids. V lost 0 bases to trimming and J lost 5 bases; unmatched junction nucleotides: 6. The germline CDR1 and CDR2 sequences are SGHRS and YFSETQ. CDR3: CASSLAGDRARNTIYF. The CDR3 DNA sequence: TGCGCCAGCAGCTTGGCGGGGGACAGGGCGAGAAACACCATATATTTT.

This chain joins TRBV27 and TRBJ2-2, with D possibly TRBD2 on 5 matching bases. Trimming pared 7 bases from V and 4 bases from J, leaving 22 bases between. Germline lookup yields CDR1 MNHEY and CDR2 SMNVEV (reference sequence). The CDR3 is made up of 17 amino acids. The chain's CDR3 is CASTSIYLIGSTGELFF. DNA for the CDR3: TGTGCCAGCACCTCTATCTACCTAATAGGGAGCACCGGGGAGCTGTTTTTT.

Here the CDR3 DNA reads TGTGCCAGCAGCTCCGGAGTTGAAGCTTTCTTT. This gives the protein CASSSGVEAFF. The chain carries TRBV5-6 and TRBJ1-1, with D uncertain. In germline, CDR1 is SGHDT, CDR2 YYEEEE. The V gene lost 3 bases and the J gene lost 7 bases, with 7 bases spanning the gap. This CDR3 contains 11 residues.

The CDR3 DNA follows: TGTGCCAGCACCCGGACAGGAGGATATGGCTACACCTTC. Its translation is CASTRTGGYGYTF. The V and J genes are TRBV2 and TRBJ1-2, with TRBD1 matching 7 bases. The CDR3 has 13 amino acids. Trimming removed 7 bases from V and 5 bases from J; junction bases left unmatched: 7. Germline lookup yields CDR1 SNHLY and CDR2 FYNNEI.

The chain employs TRBV7-9 and TRBJ2-4; 7 nucleotides line up with TRBD1. V lost 5 bases to trimming and J lost 8 bases; unmatched junction nucleotides: 6. The CDR3 loop spans 13 amino acids. From germline, CDR1 is SEHNR and CDR2 FQNEAQ (reference sequence). The chain's CDR3 is CASSPGQVDIQYF. The CDR3 DNA sequence: TGTGCCAGCAGCCCCGGACAGGTAGACATTCAGTACTTC. Filled out from reference TRBV7-9 and TRBJ2-4, the complete variable domain reads DTGVSQNPRHKITKRGQNVTFRCDPISEHNRLYWYRQTLGQGPEFLTYFQNEAQLEKSRLLSDRFSAERPKGSFSTLEIQRTEQGDSAMYLCASSPGQVDIQYFGAGTRLSVL.